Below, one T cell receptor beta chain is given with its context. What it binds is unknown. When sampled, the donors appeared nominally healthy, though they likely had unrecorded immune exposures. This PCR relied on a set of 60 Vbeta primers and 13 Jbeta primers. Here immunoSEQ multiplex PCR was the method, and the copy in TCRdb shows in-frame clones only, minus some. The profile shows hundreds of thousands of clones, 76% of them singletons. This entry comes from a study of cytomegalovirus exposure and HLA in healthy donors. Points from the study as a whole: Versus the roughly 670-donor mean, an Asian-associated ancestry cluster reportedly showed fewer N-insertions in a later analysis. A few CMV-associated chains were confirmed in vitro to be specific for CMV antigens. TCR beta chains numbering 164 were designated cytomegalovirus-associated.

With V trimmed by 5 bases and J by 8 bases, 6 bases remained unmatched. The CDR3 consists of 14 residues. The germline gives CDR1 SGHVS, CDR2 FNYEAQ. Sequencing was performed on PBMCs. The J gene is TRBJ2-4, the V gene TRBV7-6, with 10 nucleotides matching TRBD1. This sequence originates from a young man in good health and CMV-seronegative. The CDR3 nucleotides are TGTGCCAGCAGCCCGACAGGGGGCATGGACATTCAGTACTTC. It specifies CASSPTGGMDIQYF.